One sample yielded the 30 T cell receptor beta chains listed below, sequenced in a study of blood T cells in healthy people across ages. For the second PCR, which ran for about 7 to 12 cycles, a sample-barcoded 5' primer and a J-beta primer mix were used. TCRdb re-derived calls from the 5' RACE reads in MiXCR, one entry per CDR3 protein. The table records 850,000 to 950,000 distinct CDR3 sequences, around 30% of them present only once. The source material was blood. These receptors came from a woman older than 75 in good health.

Only a few counts were recorded for this clonotype. J is TRBJ1-4 and V is TRBV4-3, with a tentative D call TRBD1 (5 bases). Germline assignment: CDR1 LGHNA and CDR2 YSLEER. The CDR3 is 17 amino acids. Trimming stripped 4 bases from V and 2 bases from J, with 17 bases between. In nucleotides, the CDR3 is TGCGCCAGCAGCCGAAACGGACGGGGGGAGACTAATGAAAAACTGTTTTTT. This translates into CASSRNGRGETNEKLFF.

At least ten counts were recorded for this clonotype. The V gene is TRBV20-1, the J gene TRBJ1-5; 8 positions agree with TRBD1. The CDR3 spans 14 residues. CDR1 is DFQATT and CDR2 is SNEGSKA in the germline V gene (reference sequence). The trim removed 3 bases at V and 4 bases at J, leaving 5 bases unmatched. The CDR3 nucleotides read TGCAGTGCTAGTCCAAACAGGGGGAATCAGCCCCAGCATTTT. It is translated as CSASPNRGNQPQHF.

This clonotype came up many times. The V gene is TRBV12-3 or TRBV12-4, the J gene TRBJ2-1; D is unclear. V shed 6 bases and J shed 7 bases, with 10 bases lying between them. This CDR3 has 12 residues. The CDR3 protein is CASSTVENEQFF. Written as DNA, the CDR3 is TGTGCCAGCAGCACCGTAGAGAATGAGCAGTTCTTC.

This clonotype occurred many times. The CDR3 DNA follows: TGTGCCAGCAGCCCTAGGACAGGCTATGGCTACACCTTC. This encodes CASSPRTGYGYTF. The rearrangement links TRBV7-2 to TRBJ1-2, with 7 bases matching TRBD1. Germline V gene data show CDR1 as SGHTA and CDR2 as FQGNSA. CDR3 length equals 13 residues. Germline trimming cut 5 bases from V and 4 bases from J; bases unmatched to any gene: 4.

This clonotype has ten or more counts. V and J are TRBV7-2 and TRBJ2-3; TRBD2 matches 14 bases. CDR1 is SGHTA, CDR2 FQGNSA, per germline. CDR3 length: 16 residues. The junction had 5 bases not matched to a gene; V was cut back by 6 bases and J by 3 bases. The CDR3 protein is CASSLRLAGGTDTQYF. The CDR3 DNA sequence: TGTGCCAGCAGTTTGAGACTAGCGGGGGGGACAGATACGCAGTATTTT.

This clonotype has a count of ten or more. The V call is TRBV24-1, the J call TRBJ1-2; possibly TRBD1 for D (5 bases). Germline V lookup: CDR1 KGHDR, CDR2 SFDVKD. The CDR3 length is 11 residues. Trimming left V 6 bases short and J 7 bases short, with 8 bases between. CDR3 DNA: TGTGCCACCAGTTCCGGGGCTGGCTACACCTTC. It is translated as CATSSGAGYTF.

The V gene is TRBV6-1, the J gene TRBJ1-5; no clear D. The ends were cut back, 5 bases at V and 2 bases at J, with 19 bases in the middle. The germline V gene encodes CDR1 MNHNS and CDR2 SASEGT. This CDR3 is built from 17 residues. CDR3 residues: CASSPRTVRVGNQPQHF. CDR3 bases: TGTGCCAGCAGTCCCCGGACGGTTCGCGTGGGCAATCAGCCCCAGCATTTT.

With regard to this clonotype: This may be a read error, as it is one base from a much larger clone. The rearrangement uses TRBV6-1 and TRBJ2-5; 8 bases fit TRBD2. V gave up 11 bases and J gave up 3 bases; unmatched junction bases: 8. Germline V gene lookup returns CDR1 MNHNS and CDR2 SASEGT. The CDR3 covers 13 residues. CDR3 sequence (DNA): TGTGCCGGCGCGGGGGGTTGGAAAGAGACCCAGTACTTC. Protein sequence: CAGAGGWKETQYF.

The rearrangement uses TRBV7-9 and TRBJ2-5; D assignment may be TRBD1 or TRBD2 (6 bases each). The J call could be wrong; TRBJ2-7 is a better fit for the DNA end. Germline CDR1 SEHNR, CDR2 FQNEAQ (reference sequence). The length of the CDR3 is 15 residues. This chain's CDR3 is CASSLAGGNTCEQYF. In DNA form, the CDR3 reads TGTGCCAGCAGCTTAGCGGGGGGCAATACCTGCGAGCAGTACTTC.

This clonotype was recorded many times. V usage is TRBV7-9 and J usage is TRBJ2-1; the match to TRBD1 covers 7 bases. With 6 bases clipped from V and 7 bases from J, the junction kept 6 bases outside the gene matches. Germline CDR1 SEHNR, CDR2 FQNEAQ (reference sequence). This CDR3 is built from 13 residues. Here the CDR3 reads CASRVDRENEQFF. The CDR3, as DNA: TGTGCCAGCAGGGTTGACAGGGAAAATGAGCAGTTCTTC.

This clonotype was seen a single time. The chain is built from TRBV7-9 and TRBJ2-4, with D tentatively TRBD2 (6 bases). The tail of the sequence fits TRBJ2-7 better, so the J call may be wrong. This CDR3 region has 15 residues. Looked up from germline, CDR1 is SEHNR and CDR2 is FQNEAQ (reference sequence). The CDR3 protein is CASSLVSGGELEQYF. DNA for the CDR3: TGTGCCAGCAGCTTAGTCTCAGGAGGGGAACTCGAGCAGTACTTC.

This clonotype showed up just a few times. This may stem from a read error, because a much larger clone lies one nucleotide away. The chain carries TRBV20-1 and TRBJ2-7; 8 nucleotides line up with TRBD1. The J call may be mistaken, given a closer DNA end match to TRBJ2-5. The CDR3 runs 13 residues. Germline CDR1 DFQATT, CDR2 SNEGSKA (reference sequence). In DNA, the CDR3 is TGCAGTGCCCCCTGGACAGGGAGAGAGACCCAGTACTTC. Protein product: CSAPWTGRETQYF.

This chain links TRBV20-1 with TRBJ2-1; D may be TRBD1 or TRBD2 (5 bases each). With 6 bases removed from V and 4 bases from J, the gap between germline ends came to 13 bases. There are 13 residues in the CDR3. Germline V gene sequence: CDR1 DFQATT, CDR2 SNEGSKA (reference sequence). The CDR3 reads CSAGALGYNEQFF. DNA of the CDR3: TGCAGTGCCGGGGCCTTAGGGTACAATGAGCAGTTCTTC.

This clonotype was seen repeatedly, ten times or more. The J gene is TRBJ2-7, the V gene TRBV7-9; possibly TRBD2 for D (5 bases). The germline gives CDR1 SEHNR, CDR2 FQNEAQ (reference sequence). The CDR3 is 13 residues long. V lost 5 bases and J 5 bases, leaving 13 bases between the germline ends. CDR3 nucleotides: TGTGCCAGCAGCCAAGGGAGAGCCAACGAGCAGTACTTC. Amino acid sequence: CASSQGRANEQYF.

The sample holds many counts of this clonotype. The J gene is TRBJ2-5, the V gene TRBV6-6; D not resolved. CDR3 length: 12 residues. Trimming cost V 2 bases and J 3 bases, with 4 bases left between them. Germline CDR1 is MNHNY and CDR2 is SVGAGI (reference sequence). This chain's CDR3 is CASSYTKETQYF. CDR3 in DNA: TGTGCCAGCAGTTACACCAAAGAGACCCAGTACTTC.

This clonotype was seen once. This could be a read error, since a much larger clone is one nucleotide away. The chain's CDR3 is CACSLKIGGYTF. The CDR3 nucleotides are TGTGCCTGCAGTTTAAAAATCGGGGGCTACACCTTC. The J gene is TRBJ1-2, the V gene TRBV28; D gene ambiguous. This CDR3 is built from 12 residues. From germline, CDR1 is MDHEN and CDR2 SYDVKM.

This clonotype appeared a single time. It may be a read error: a sequence one base away is much more abundant. No conserved phenylalanine or tryptophan is present at the end of the CDR3, so a read error is the likely explanation. The CDR3 sequence is CASRKTGVVGYTL. In DNA form, the CDR3 reads TGTGCCAGCAGGAAGACAGGGGTCGTCGGCTACACCCTC. This chain links TRBV12-3 or TRBV12-4 with TRBJ1-2; 8 positions agree with TRBD1. The V and J ends lost 6 bases and 8 bases, in that order; junction bases with no gene match: 8. The CDR3 consists of 13 residues.

This clonotype appeared once. J is TRBJ2-5 and V is TRBV10-1, with D possibly called TRBD1 or TRBD2 (5 bases each). The CDR3 is made up of 15 amino acids. The V end was cut by 10 bases, the J end by 4 bases, with 22 bases between. Germline CDR1 WNHNN, CDR2 SYGVQD (reference sequence). The CDR3 here is CATQGARAQGETQYF. In DNA, the CDR3 is TGCGCCACTCAAGGAGCGAGGGCCCAGGGAGAGACCCAGTACTTC.

The gene calls are TRBV6-2 or TRBV6-3 and TRBJ2-7, with D maybe TRBD1 (6 bases). The V gene's germline CDR1 is MNHEY and CDR2 SVGEGT. Trimming left V 6 bases short and J 0 bases short, with 12 bases between. The CDR3 contains 14 residues. The CDR3 DNA reads TGTGCCAGCAGCTACAGGGCCCACTCCTACGAGCAGTACTTC. This sequence encodes CASSYRAHSYEQYF.

This clonotype has only a few counts. This chain joins TRBV7-9 and TRBJ2-5; TRBD1 might be the D (6 bases). Trimming left V 10 bases short and J 4 bases short, with 13 bases between. Germline CDR1 SEHNR, CDR2 FQNEAQ (reference sequence). This CDR3 has 12 residues. The CDR3 protein is CATKDRPETQYF. CDR3 DNA sequence: TGTGCCACTAAAGACAGGCCAGAGACCCAGTACTTC.

This clonotype was counted only a few times. The rearrangement links TRBV27 to TRBJ1-2, with 10 positions matching TRBD1. The V segment lost 2 bases and the J segment 7 bases; nucleotides outside the gene matches: 10. Germline V CDR1 and CDR2: MNHEY, SMNVEV (reference sequence). This CDR3 is built from 16 residues. The CDR3 DNA sequence: TGTGCCAGCAGTTTAACCCCGACAGGGGGCTATGGTGGCTACACCTTC. Its translation is CASSLTPTGGYGGYTF.

This clonotype was counted many times. This chain connects TRBV5-1 to TRBJ2-7; D perhaps matches TRBD2 (5 bases). The CDR3 covers 15 residues. Germline CDR1 and CDR2: SGHRS and YFSETQ. Trimming stripped 4 bases from V and 0 bases from J, with 14 bases between. The chain's CDR3 is CASSRTDWASYEQYF. DNA for the CDR3: TGCGCCAGCAGCCGGACTGACTGGGCCTCCTACGAGCAGTACTTC.

This clonotype was detected a few times. The chain carries TRBV6-2 or TRBV6-3 and TRBJ2-1; TRBD2 matches 11 bases. Germline lookup yields CDR1 MNHEY and CDR2 SVGEGT. The CDR3 is 17 residues long. V shed 0 bases and J 4 bases; nucleotides not matched to a gene: 5. CDR3 loop: CASSYSISGGGYNEQFF. CDR3 bases: TGTGCCAGCAGTTACTCAATTAGCGGGGGGGGGTACAATGAGCAGTTCTTC.

This clonotype appeared a few times. The chain's CDR3 is CASSQGMGGAGFKETQYF. DNA for the CDR3: TGTGCCAGCAGCCAAGGAATGGGGGGGGCGGGGTTCAAAGAGACCCAGTACTTC. V usage is TRBV3-1 and J usage is TRBJ2-5, with D perhaps TRBD2 (7 bases). V was shortened by 1 base and J by 3 bases, with 21 bases between the two germline ends. CDR3 length equals 18 residues. Germline V CDR1 and CDR2: LGHDT, YNNKEL (reference sequence).

Comment on this clonotype: Just one base apart from a much larger clone, this may be a read error. V gene TRBV4-3 combines with J gene TRBJ2-1, with 10 bases aligning to TRBD2. CDR3 length: 16 residues. Germline V gene lookup returns CDR1 LGHNA and CDR2 YSLEER. V lost 0 bases to trimming and J lost 9 bases; unmatched junction nucleotides: 8. Here the CDR3 DNA reads TGCGCCAGCAGCCAAGAAGGACTAGCGGCCCACAGTGAGCAGTTCTTC. Translation: CASSQEGLAAHSEQFF.

This clonotype occurred many times. The chain recombines TRBV7-6 with TRBJ2-1, with 10 bases fitting TRBD2. The CDR3 extends over 15 amino acids. V shed 1 base, J shed 7 bases, and the junction held 4 bases outside the gene matches. Germline V gene data show CDR1 as SGHVS and CDR2 as FNYEAQ. CDR3 sequence: CASSLGGLAENEQFF. The CDR3 DNA is TGTGCCAGCAGCTTAGGAGGACTAGCGGAGAATGAGCAGTTCTTC.

In its sample, this clonotype was seen a few times. This sequence joins TRBV4-2 and TRBJ1-3, with D perhaps TRBD1 (6 bases). V lost 0 bases and J lost 4, with 13 bases in between. The CDR3 length is 16 residues. The germline V gene has CDR1 LGHNA and CDR2 YNFKEQ. Here the CDR3 reads CASSQDFPGQGNTIYF. CDR3 sequence (DNA): TGTGCCAGCAGCCAAGATTTCCCGGGACAAGGAAACACCATATATTTT.

This clonotype was observed a few times. The chain carries TRBV5-5 and TRBJ1-5; D perhaps matches TRBD1 (6 bases). V was shortened by 5 bases and J by 0 bases, with 15 bases between the two germline ends. Germline V gene data show CDR1 as SGHKS and CDR2 as YYEKEE (reference sequence). This CDR3 contains 16 residues. As DNA, the CDR3 is TGTGCCAGCAGTCAGGGGCCCCAGTATAGCAATCAGCCCCAGCATTTT. The encoded protein is CASSQGPQYSNQPQHF.

In its sample, this clonotype was seen a few times. This chain uses TRBV28 with TRBJ1-5; tentative D call: TRBD1 (5 bases). There are 17 residues in the CDR3. V lost 3 bases, J lost 3 bases, and 18 bases lay in between. Germline values: CDR1 MDHEN, CDR2 SYDVKM. Written as DNA, the CDR3 is TGTGCCAGCAGTTTCCGCGTTGGACACCGCCTCAATCAGCCCCAGCATTTT. Protein: CASSFRVGHRLNQPQHF.

This clonotype occurred many times. The chain couples TRBV20-1 to TRBJ2-3; 16 bases match TRBD2. The CDR3 has 13 residues. The ends lost 5 bases at V and 14 bases at J; junction bases unmatched: 7. Germline-derived CDR1 and CDR2 are DFQATT and SNEGSKA (reference sequence). The CDR3 nucleotides read TGCAGTGCTCCGGGACTAGCGGGGGGGCCCCCGTATTTT. Its translation: CSAPGLAGGPPYF.